The present T cell receptor beta chain was sequenced within a study of blood T cell repertoires in COVID-19 (dated by TCRdb to 2018 to 2021). Regarding the research as a whole: Collaborator samples came from the United States, Italy and Spain and covered acute and convalescent phases of COVID-19. Deeply sampled blood TCRbeta repertoires from subjects exposed to, actively infected with, or recovered from COVID-19 were included in the dataset. The prospective study material was composed of cDNA or gDNA derived from T cells, B-cell-depleted T cells, or PBMCs. Where available, HLA class I and class II types were taken from metadata supplied by the sample provider and were not determined by assay-based typing. A de-identified subject ID, COVID-19 status, age in years and sex were almost always included in the sample metadata. The repertoires were released in a freely available public database intended as a resource for research on the immune response to SARS-CoV-2. The samples were drawn from two sources: the first 160 participants of the ongoing ImmuneRACE study, and 1,254 subjects contributed by 6 global collaborators.

TCRbeta CDR3 regions were amplified from genomic DNA using the immunoSEQ Assay, a bias-controlled multiplex PCR. As for the original processing: Within the assay, amplification of reference gene primers was used to estimate how many nucleated cells each sample contained. To quantify the absolute abundance of each unique TCRbeta CDR3 rearrangement, sequence reads were collapsed and filtered. For each sample, productive Simpson clonality was calculated as the square root of Simpson's diversity index over productive rearrangements. Entries here come from immuneACCESS through TCRdb and include only in-frame sequences with V and J called. Some clones fail to appear in such tables; in the studies checked, an unresolved V gene covers under half of the shortfall, and the cause of the remainder is unknown. That table is the source of V, J and clone size, and D and trimming were worked out from the DNA. The sample table shows roughly 60,000 clones, and about 92% are seen once. 3.5% to 5.5% of the sample is in the top ten clones.

Note on this clone: The antigen this receptor binds is unknown. No much larger clone exists at a distance of one base, and base qualities are not known.

What the authors observed across the whole study: The amount of clinical and demographic metadata varied by source and participant and was provided uncurated.

Taken from the germline V gene, the CDR1 and CDR2 loops are KGHDR and SFDVKD. V lost 5 bases and J lost 8 bases; the stretch between them is 12 bases long. The CDR3, from cysteine to phenylalanine, totals 13 residues. CDR3 DNA only is kept here, 39 bases in frame from base 1. Collaborating institutions collected whole blood in K2EDTA tubes following their own protocols. Collaborator samples were shipped for TCRbeta analysis as frozen whole blood, isolated PBMCs, or DNA extracted from either sample type. This sequence was found in a man aged 45-60 years with active COVID-19. The specimen was peripheral blood. Rearrangement joined TRBV24-1 to TRBJ1-5; confidence is insufficient to name the D gene. The DNA sequence is given as TGTGCCACCAGTGGCGCCGAAACCGAGCCCCAGCATTTT. Its translation is CATSGAETEPQHF.